The rows below give T cell receptor beta chains drawn from one sample of a study of T cells in Graves' hyperthyroidism and ophthalmopathy. Each CDR3 protein gets one entry after TCRdb re-called the multiplex PCR reads with MiXCR. The sample includes about 250,000 distinct CDR3 sequences, over 20% seen only once; the top ten take roughly 32%. The sample comprised blood. The receptors were sampled from a woman aged 40 to 50 with Graves' ophthalmopathy. CDR3s include the opening cysteine and the closing phenylalanine or tryptophan.

CDR3: CASSLEVWDIAKNIQYF
J: TRBJ2-4
V: TRBV5-1

CDR3: CASSLRGSNQPQHF
J: TRBJ1-5
V: TRBV27

CDR3: CSARGWDRDQETQYF
J: TRBJ2-5
V: TRBV20-1

CDR3: CASSRSLAGYEQYF
J: TRBJ2-7
V: TRBV6-1

CDR3: CASSQEPRARADGYTF
J: TRBJ1-2
V: TRBV4-1

CDR3: CSARDQQGVQETQYF
J: TRBJ2-5
V: TRBV20-1

CDR3: CASSQRQGMNTEAFF
J: TRBJ1-1
V: TRBV14

CDR3: CASSSTSGGQETQYF
J: TRBJ2-5
V: TRBV11-3

CDR3: CASSREGTSTYEQYF
J: TRBJ2-7
V: TRBV3-1

CDR3: CASSLAGPNYGYTF
J: TRBJ1-2
V: TRBV7-2

CDR3: CSAPSGGGETQYF
J: TRBJ2-5
V: TRBV20-1

CDR3: CASRRTSGILNEQFF
J: TRBJ2-1
V: TRBV6-1

CDR3: CASSYSLAGYEQYF
J: TRBJ2-7
V: TRBV6-5

CDR3: CASSAGGYEQYF
J: TRBJ2-7
V: TRBV2

CDR3: CASSPDGPNYGYTF
J: TRBJ1-2
V: TRBV12-3/TRBV12-4

CDR3: CAGAPGQGFRETQYF
J: TRBJ2-5
V: TRBV5-1

CDR3: CASSTLRNTGELFF
J: TRBJ2-2
V: TRBV19

CDR3: CASSSIFSAGAGNQPQHF
J: TRBJ1-5
V: TRBV27

CDR3: CSARSRTDYNEQFF
J: TRBJ2-1
V: TRBV20-1

CDR3: CASSEMAGRQLQHF
J: TRBJ1-5
V: TRBV6-1

CDR3: CASSLGPGLAANKNIQYF
J: TRBJ2-4
V: TRBV11-1

CDR3: CASTPQGASTGELFF
J: TRBJ2-2
V: TRBV2

CDR3: CSARDFGTSGYEQYF
J: TRBJ2-7
V: TRBV20-1

CDR3: CASSLVGTGNTGELFF
J: TRBJ2-2
V: TRBV12-3/TRBV12-4

CDR3: CASSVEGAAYEQYF
J: TRBJ2-7
V: TRBV9

CDR3: CAISERTDRKGQWGNIQYF
J: TRBJ2-4
V: TRBV10-3

CDR3: CAWSGARGSPLHF
J: TRBJ1-6
V: TRBV30

CDR3: CASSLERVTEAFF
J: TRBJ1-1
V: TRBV11-1

CDR3: CASSPGQAPEAFF
J: TRBJ1-1
V: TRBV6-5

CDR3: CASSSQGAQTQYF
J: TRBJ2-5
V: TRBV7-2

CDR3: CASSQAPNTEAFF
J: TRBJ1-1
V: TRBV4-1

CDR3: CASSPGQGLFRFF
J: TRBJ2-1
V: TRBV4-1

CDR3: CSATDGYEQYF
J: TRBJ2-7
V: TRBV20-1

CDR3: CSAREPGSGFEQYF
J: TRBJ2-7
V: TRBV20-1

CDR3: CASRRGLNTGELFF
J: TRBJ2-2
V: TRBV2

CDR3: CASSPEGLGNSPLHF
J: TRBJ1-6
V: TRBV5-5

CDR3: CASSVGQTSNQPQHF
J: TRBJ1-5
V: TRBV19

CDR3: CASSFRRYFQPQHF
J: TRBJ1-5
V: TRBV6-5

CDR3: CASSLAPPTTLNEQFF
J: TRBJ2-1
V: TRBV7-2

CDR3: CASGPTAQPQHF
J: TRBJ1-5
V: TRBV27

CDR3: CASSLRGLSEAFF
J: TRBJ1-1
V: TRBV11-3

CDR3: CASSSHRGSGTEAFF
J: TRBJ1-1
V: TRBV12-3/TRBV12-4

CDR3: CATSDRQSMNTGELSF
J: TRBJ2-2
V: TRBV24-1

CDR3: CASSVGVDSNQPQHF
J: TRBJ1-5
V: TRBV9

CDR3: CASSLGLEQCF
J: TRBJ2-7
V: TRBV28

CDR3: CASSATGYGEQYF
J: TRBJ2-7
V: TRBV28